Following are 17 T cell receptor beta chains from one sample sequenced in a study of cytomegalovirus exposure and HLA in healthy donors. The primer mix had 60 Vbeta and 13 Jbeta primers. The data were produced by immunoSEQ multiplex PCR, yet TCRdb's version contains in-frame clones alone and is incomplete. The profile shows over 130,000 clones, over 60% of them singletons. The sample was PBMCs. These receptors were taken from a man aged 40-50 years in good health and CMV-seronegative.

V gene TRBV4-3 combines with J gene TRBJ2-2; TRBD2 agrees at 8 bases. The V segment lost 3 bases and the J segment 0 bases; nucleotides outside the gene matches: 12. Per the germline V gene, CDR1 is LGHNA and CDR2 is YSLEER. The CDR3 extends over 19 amino acids. CDR3 sequence: CASSQGSAGDLANTGELFF. In DNA form, the CDR3 reads TGCGCCAGCAGCCAGGGGTCAGCGGGGGACCTCGCGAACACCGGGGAGCTGTTTTTT.

The chain uses TRBV7-2 and TRBJ2-3; 12 bases are a match to TRBD2. The ends lost 5 bases at V and 4 bases at J; junction bases unmatched: 7. The CDR3 runs 16 residues. From germline, CDR1 is SGHTA and CDR2 FQGNSA. The CDR3 reads CASSISSGGVPDTQYF. The CDR3 DNA is TGTGCCAGCAGCATTTCTAGCGGGGGGGTCCCAGATACGCAGTATTTT.

The CDR3 DNA is TGTGCCAGCAGTGAGGGCGGGGGGGCCCTAAGCACAGATACGCAGTATTTT. This codes for CASSEGGGALSTDTQYF. The chain links TRBV2 to TRBJ2-3; 9 nucleotides line up with TRBD2. The J segment lost 0 bases and the V segment lost 3 bases, leaving 7 bases of the junction unmatched. CDR3 size: 17 residues. Germline CDR1 and CDR2: SNHLY and FYNNEI. Filled out from reference TRBV2 and TRBJ2-3, the complete variable domain reads EPEVTQTPSHQVTQMGQEVILRCVPISNHLYFYWYRQILGQKVEFLVSFYNNEISEKSEIFDDQFSVERPDGSNFTLKIRSTKLEDSAMYFCASSEGGGALSTDTQYFGPGTRLTVL.

This chain connects TRBV5-6 to TRBJ2-3; tentatively, D is TRBD1 (6 bases). This CDR3 spans 16 amino acids. Trimming took off 0 bases at V and 3 bases at J, with 14 bases between the two ends. Germline CDR1 reads SGHDT; CDR2 reads YYEEEE. The chain's CDR3 is CASSLGRGFGTDTQYF. The CDR3 nucleotides read TGTGCCAGCAGCTTGGGCAGGGGATTCGGAACAGATACGCAGTATTTT.

The chain couples TRBV2 to TRBJ2-7; 7 bases agree with TRBD1. The J segment lost 2 bases and the V segment lost 2 bases, leaving 3 bases of the junction unmatched. The CDR3 covers 14 residues. Germline CDR1 and CDR2: SNHLY and FYNNEI. This CDR3 is CASSEWTGTYEQYF. CDR3 in DNA: TGTGCCAGCAGTGAATGGACAGGTACCTACGAGCAGTACTTC. Supplemented by reference TRBV2 and TRBJ2-7, the full variable domain reads EPEVTQTPSHQVTQMGQEVILRCVPISNHLYFYWYRQILGQKVEFLVSFYNNEISEKSEIFDDQFSVERPDGSNFTLKIRSTKLEDSAMYFCASSEWTGTYEQYFGPGTRLTVT.

The V and J genes are TRBV29-1 and TRBJ1-2; TRBD1 matches 11 bases. The length of the CDR3 is 12 residues. V was pared by 8 bases and J by 6 bases, with 5 bases of the junction left unmatched. The germline V gene has CDR1 SQVTM and CDR2 ANQGSEA. The CDR3 DNA follows: TGCAGCTCGGGGGACAGGGGGGATGGCTACACCTTC. This gives the protein CSSGDRGDGYTF.

The gene calls are TRBV9 and TRBJ2-3; no clear D gene. Trimming took off 0 bases at V and 5 bases at J, with 16 bases between the two ends. There are 16 residues in the CDR3. CDR1 and CDR2 (germline): SGDLS, YYNGEE. The chain's CDR3 is CASSVGGWSQGDTQYF. The CDR3, as DNA: TGTGCCAGCAGCGTAGGCGGCTGGAGCCAAGGAGATACGCAGTATTTT.

This chain uses TRBV28 with TRBJ2-7; 9 bases are shared with TRBD1. Germline V gives CDR1 MDHEN, CDR2 SYDVKM. The CDR3 extends over 14 amino acids. V lost 3 bases to trimming and J lost 2 bases; unmatched junction nucleotides: 2. The CDR3 DNA sequence: TGTGCCAGCAGTTTGGGGACAGGGCCCTACGAGCAGTACTTC. Amino acid sequence: CASSLGTGPYEQYF.

The DNA of the CDR3 is TGTGCCAGCAGTGCCCAGGGGGCGGTGAACACTGAAGCTTTCTTT. As protein: CASSAQGAVNTEAFF. The chain is built from TRBV2 and TRBJ1-1; 8 nucleotides align to TRBD1. The CDR3 sequence is 15 residues long. Germline CDR1 and CDR2: SNHLY and FYNNEI. The trim removed 4 bases at V and 0 bases at J, leaving 4 bases unmatched.

This clone was picked up a small number of times. J is TRBJ2-2 and V is TRBV7-9; perhaps TRBD1 as D (6 bases). Germline V gene sequence: CDR1 SEHNR, CDR2 FQNEAQ (reference sequence). Deletions cut 4 bases from V and 3 bases from J, with 12 bases between. The CDR3 contains 15 residues. The CDR3 sequence is CASSSQGEYTGELFF. The CDR3 bases are TGTGCCAGCAGCTCACAGGGAGAGTACACCGGGGAGCTGTTTTTT. Full variable domain (outside the CDR3, taken from reference TRBV7-9 and TRBJ2-2): DTGVSQNPRHKITKRGQNVTFRCDPISEHNRLYWYRQTLGQGPEFLTYFQNEAQLEKSRLLSDRFSAERPKGSFSTLEIQRTEQGDSAMYLCASSSQGEYTGELFFGEGSRLTVL.

This clone was recorded only once. This rearrangement joins TRBV5-1 to TRBJ2-7, with 7 bases matching TRBD1. CDR3 length equals 13 residues. J was trimmed by 10 bases and V by 0 bases; bases with no gene match: 7. The germline CDR1 and CDR2 sequences are SGHRS and YFSETQ. CDR3 in DNA: TGCGCCAGCAGCTTGGTAATGCAGGGGGAACAGTACTTC. Amino acid sequence: CASSLVMQGEQYF.

The chain joins TRBV4-3 to TRBJ2-2; 10 positions match TRBD1. The CDR3 extends over 17 amino acids. V was pared by 0 bases and J by 6 bases, with 7 bases of the junction left unmatched. The V gene's germline CDR1 is LGHNA and CDR2 YSLEER. CDR3 amino acids: CASSQDGWDRGPGELFF. The DNA of the CDR3 is TGCGCCAGCAGCCAAGACGGATGGGACAGGGGACCCGGGGAGCTGTTTTTT.

The chain links TRBV29-1 to TRBJ1-4; D uncertain. The V end lost 4 bases, the J end lost 5 bases, and 11 bases lay between the germline ends. Germline V CDR1 and CDR2: SQVTM, ANQGSEA. This CDR3 has 13 residues. The CDR3 loop reads CSVAPVENEKLFF. The CDR3 DNA is TGCAGCGTTGCGCCGGTTGAGAATGAAAAACTGTTTTTT.

The chain recombines TRBV9 with TRBJ1-6, with D maybe TRBD1 (5 bases). Looked up from germline, CDR1 is SGDLS and CDR2 is YYNGEE. The CDR3 has 13 amino acids. The germline V and J ends were trimmed by 3 bases and 7 bases, with 8 bases remaining between them. CDR3 DNA: TGTGCCAGCAGCGATGCAGGGAATTCACCCCTCCACTTT. Translating gives CASSDAGNSPLHF.

This chain links TRBV4-3 with TRBJ2-1; D may be TRBD1 (6 bases). The germline V gene encodes CDR1 LGHNA and CDR2 YSLEER. V dropped 1 base and J dropped 16 bases, with 20 bases sitting between them. CDR3 length: 14 amino acids. CDR3: CASSQAGEYAGVFF. The CDR3, as DNA: TGCGCCAGCAGCCAAGCTGGAGAATACGCAGGGGTCTTCTTC.

This clone was counted a single time. The chain carries TRBV12-5 and TRBJ2-1; D may be TRBD1 (7 bases). Per germline, CDR1 LGHNT and CDR2 FRNRAP. CDR3 length equals 17 residues. Trimming stripped 3 bases from V and 2 bases from J, with 17 bases between. This CDR3 reads CASGFRGLARTYNEQFF. The CDR3 bases are TGTGCTAGTGGTTTTAGGGGGCTAGCGAGAACCTACAATGAGCAGTTCTTC.

The V gene is TRBV28, the J gene TRBJ1-6, with D tentatively TRBD1 (6 bases). Germline loops: CDR1 MDHEN, CDR2 SYDVKM. Trimming left V 5 bases short and J 0 bases short, with 11 bases between. The CDR3 extends over 16 amino acids. This CDR3 reads CASSPDSGSYNSPLHF. For the CDR3, the DNA is TGTGCCAGCAGTCCGGACAGTGGCTCCTATAATTCACCCCTCCACTTT.